This T cell receptor beta chain was sequenced during a study of T cell responses to AZD1222 COVID-19 vaccine. Broader study findings: In all cases, repertoires were sampled only after the peak T cell response. Spike-specific TCR depth and breadth grew after two AZD1222 doses. Baseline testing showed seropositivity in only a handful of AZD1222 recipients. Most donors were white British and more were female, and clonal diversity was possibly underestimated.

Using immunoSEQ multiplex PCR, the repertoire was profiled, and TCRdb retains in-frame clones only, with some absent. The repertoire holds some 140,000 clones, over 90% seen once, with about 0.91% in the top ten. Worth noting for this clone: Its cognate antigen is unknown.

Sample: peripheral blood, taken on day 0 of AZD1222 vaccination. The receptor was derived from an adult in good health.

The CDR3 coding sequence is TGTGCCAGCAGCCGAGGGCCTAGCGGGGTAACCTACGAGCAGTACTTC. This gives the protein CASSRGPSGVTYEQYF. V and J are TRBV7-8 and TRBJ2-7; 9 bases line up with TRBD2. Per germline, CDR1 SGHVS and CDR2 FQNEAQ. V shed 5 bases and J 2 bases; nucleotides not matched to a gene: 10. The CDR3 loop spans 16 amino acids.